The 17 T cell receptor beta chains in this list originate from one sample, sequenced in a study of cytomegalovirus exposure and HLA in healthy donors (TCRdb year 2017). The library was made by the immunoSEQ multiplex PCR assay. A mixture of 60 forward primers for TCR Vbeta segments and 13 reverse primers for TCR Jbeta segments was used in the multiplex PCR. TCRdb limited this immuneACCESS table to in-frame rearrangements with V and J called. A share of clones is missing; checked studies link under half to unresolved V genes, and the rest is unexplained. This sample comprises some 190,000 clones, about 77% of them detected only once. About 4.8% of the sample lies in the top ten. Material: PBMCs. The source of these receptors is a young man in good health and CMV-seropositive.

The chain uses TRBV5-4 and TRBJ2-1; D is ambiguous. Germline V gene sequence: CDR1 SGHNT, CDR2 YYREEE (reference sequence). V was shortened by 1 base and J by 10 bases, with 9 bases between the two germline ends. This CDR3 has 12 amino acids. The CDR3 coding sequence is TGTGCCAGCAGCTTGAGTCCCAGAGAGCAGTTCTTC. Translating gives CASSLSPREQFF. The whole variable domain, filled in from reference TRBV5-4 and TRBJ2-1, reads ETGVTQSPTHLIKTRGQQVTLRCSSQSGHNTVSWYQQALGQGPQFIFQYYREEENGRGNFPPRFSGLQFPNYSSELNVNALELDDSALYLCASSLSPREQFFGPGTRLTVL.

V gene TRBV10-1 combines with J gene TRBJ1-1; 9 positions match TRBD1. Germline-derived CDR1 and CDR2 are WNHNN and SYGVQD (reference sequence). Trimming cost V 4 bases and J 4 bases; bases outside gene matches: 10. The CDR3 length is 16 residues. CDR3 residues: CASSAQPGQGFTEAFF. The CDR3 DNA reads TGCGCCAGCAGTGCACAACCGGGACAGGGATTCACTGAAGCTTTCTTT.

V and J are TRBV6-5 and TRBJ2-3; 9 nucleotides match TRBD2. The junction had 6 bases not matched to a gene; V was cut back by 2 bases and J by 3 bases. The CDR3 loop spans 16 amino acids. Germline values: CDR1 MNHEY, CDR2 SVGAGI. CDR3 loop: CASSYGIAGETDTQYF. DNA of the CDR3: TGTGCCAGCAGTTACGGGATAGCGGGAGAGACAGATACGCAGTATTTT.

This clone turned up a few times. CDR3 sequence reads: CASRGQGASYEQYF. DNA of the CDR3: TGTGCCAGCAGGGGACAGGGGGCCTCCTACGAGCAGTACTTC. The J gene is TRBJ2-7, the V gene TRBV5-6, with 12 bases aligning to TRBD1. Germline V gives CDR1 SGHDT, CDR2 YYEEEE. V trimming: 5 bases; J trimming: 0 bases; junction bases outside the gene matches: 0. The CDR3 is 14 amino acids.

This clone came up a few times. The CDR3 is CASSLRHTDTQYF. The CDR3 nucleotides read TGTGCCAGTAGTTTACGACACACAGATACGCAGTATTTT. The chain combines TRBV19 with TRBJ2-3; D is uncertain. The CDR3 length is 13 residues. Germline V gives CDR1 LNHDA, CDR2 SQIVND (reference sequence). The germline V and J ends were trimmed by 5 bases and 2 bases, with 8 bases remaining between them.

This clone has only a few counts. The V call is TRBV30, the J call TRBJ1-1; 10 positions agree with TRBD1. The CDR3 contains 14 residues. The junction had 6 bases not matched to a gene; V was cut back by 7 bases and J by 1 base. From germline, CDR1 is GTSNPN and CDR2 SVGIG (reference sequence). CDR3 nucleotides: TGTGCCTCCCTAAGGGACAGGGGGAACACTGAAGCTTTCTTT. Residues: CASLRDRGNTEAFF.

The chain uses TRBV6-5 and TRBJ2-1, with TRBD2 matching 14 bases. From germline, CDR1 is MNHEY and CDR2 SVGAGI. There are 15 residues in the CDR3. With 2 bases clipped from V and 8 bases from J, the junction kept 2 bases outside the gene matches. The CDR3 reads CASSYGTSGSDEQFF. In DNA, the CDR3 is TGTGCCAGCAGTTACGGGACTAGCGGGAGCGATGAGCAGTTCTTC.

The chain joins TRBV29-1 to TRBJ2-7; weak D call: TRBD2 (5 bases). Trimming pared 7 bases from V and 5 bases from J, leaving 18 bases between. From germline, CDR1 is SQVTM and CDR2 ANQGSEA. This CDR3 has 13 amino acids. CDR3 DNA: TGCAGCGGTTCGACGGTGTTCGGGGACGAGCAGTACTTC. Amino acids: CSGSTVFGDEQYF.

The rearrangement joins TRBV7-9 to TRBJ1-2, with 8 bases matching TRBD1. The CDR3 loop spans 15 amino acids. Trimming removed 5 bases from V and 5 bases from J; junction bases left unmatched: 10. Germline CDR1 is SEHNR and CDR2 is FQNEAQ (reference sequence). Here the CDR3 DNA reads TGTGCCAGCAGCGGGGGCCCCGGGACAGGATATGGCTACACCTTC. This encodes CASSGGPGTGYGYTF.

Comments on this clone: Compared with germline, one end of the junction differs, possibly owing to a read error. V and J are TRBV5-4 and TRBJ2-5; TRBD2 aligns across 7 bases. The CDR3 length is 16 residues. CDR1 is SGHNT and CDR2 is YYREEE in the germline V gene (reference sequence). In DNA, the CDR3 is TGTGCCAGCAGTCAGGGCCAGCGGGATATCCAAAAGACCCAGTACTTC. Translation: CASSQGQRDIQKTQYF.

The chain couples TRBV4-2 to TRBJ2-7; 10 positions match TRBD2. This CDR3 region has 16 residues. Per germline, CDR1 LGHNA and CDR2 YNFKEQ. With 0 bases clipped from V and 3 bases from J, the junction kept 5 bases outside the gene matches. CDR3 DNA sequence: TGTGCCAGCAGCCAAGATGGGACTAGCGAGAACTACGAGCAGTACTTC. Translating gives CASSQDGTSENYEQYF.

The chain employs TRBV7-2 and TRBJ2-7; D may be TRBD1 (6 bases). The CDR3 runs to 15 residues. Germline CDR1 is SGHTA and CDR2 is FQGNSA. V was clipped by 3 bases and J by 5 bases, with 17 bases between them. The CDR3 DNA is TGTGCCAGCAGCTTCTTGGGGGCGGGCTTCGACGAGCAGTACTTC. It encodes CASSFLGAGFDEQYF.

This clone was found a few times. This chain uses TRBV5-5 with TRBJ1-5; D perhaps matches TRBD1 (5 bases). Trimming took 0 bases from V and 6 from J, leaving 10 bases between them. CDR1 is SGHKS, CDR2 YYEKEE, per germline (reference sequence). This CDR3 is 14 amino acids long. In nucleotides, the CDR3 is TGTGCCAGCAGCTTGGGGGGCCAGGGTCAGCCCCAGCATTTT. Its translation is CASSLGGQGQPQHF.

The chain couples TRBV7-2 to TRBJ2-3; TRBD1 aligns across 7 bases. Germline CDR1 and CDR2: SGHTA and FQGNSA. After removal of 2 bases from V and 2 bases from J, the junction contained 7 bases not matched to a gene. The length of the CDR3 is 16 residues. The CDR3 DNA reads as TGTGCCAGCAGCTTAACAGGGGTTGGGTCCACAGATACGCAGTATTTT. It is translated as CASSLTGVGSTDTQYF.

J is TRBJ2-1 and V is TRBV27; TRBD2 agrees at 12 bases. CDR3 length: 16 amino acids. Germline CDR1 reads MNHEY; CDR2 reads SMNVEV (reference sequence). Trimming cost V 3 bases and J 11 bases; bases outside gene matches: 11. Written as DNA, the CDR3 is TGTGCCAGCAGTTTGGAGGCGGCTAGCGGGAGGGGCAAGCAGTTCTTC. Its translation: CASSLEAASGRGKQFF.

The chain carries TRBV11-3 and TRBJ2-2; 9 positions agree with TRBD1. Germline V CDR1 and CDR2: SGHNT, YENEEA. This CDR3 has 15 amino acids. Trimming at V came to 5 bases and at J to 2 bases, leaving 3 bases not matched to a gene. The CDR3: CASSADRGNTGELFF. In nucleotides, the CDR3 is TGTGCCAGCAGCGCGGACAGGGGCAACACCGGGGAGCTGTTTTTT.

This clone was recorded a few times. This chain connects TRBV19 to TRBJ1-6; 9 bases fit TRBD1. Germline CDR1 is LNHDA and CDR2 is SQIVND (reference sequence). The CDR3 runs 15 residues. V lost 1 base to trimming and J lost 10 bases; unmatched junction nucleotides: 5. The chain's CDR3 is CASSIGDRERSPLHF. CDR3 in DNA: TGTGCCAGTAGTATAGGGGACAGGGAACGGTCACCCCTCCACTTT.